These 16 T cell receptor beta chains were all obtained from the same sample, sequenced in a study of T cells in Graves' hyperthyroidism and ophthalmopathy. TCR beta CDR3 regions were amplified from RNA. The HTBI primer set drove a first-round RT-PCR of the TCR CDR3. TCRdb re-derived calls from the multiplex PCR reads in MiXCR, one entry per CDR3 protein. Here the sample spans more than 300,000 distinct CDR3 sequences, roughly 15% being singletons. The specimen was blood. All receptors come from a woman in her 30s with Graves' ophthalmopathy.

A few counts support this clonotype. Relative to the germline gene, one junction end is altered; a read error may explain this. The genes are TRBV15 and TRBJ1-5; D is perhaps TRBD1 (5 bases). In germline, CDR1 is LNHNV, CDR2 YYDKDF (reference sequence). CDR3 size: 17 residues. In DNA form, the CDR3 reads TGTGCCACCAGCAGAGATCGAGGGGCAGGGAGCAGTCAGCCCCAGCATTTT. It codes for CATSRDRGAGSSQPQHF.

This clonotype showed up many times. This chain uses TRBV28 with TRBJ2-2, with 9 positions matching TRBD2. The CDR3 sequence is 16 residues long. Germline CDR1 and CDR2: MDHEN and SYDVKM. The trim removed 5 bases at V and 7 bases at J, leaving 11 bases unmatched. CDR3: CASSPGTSLGNGELFF. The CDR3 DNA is TGTGCCAGCAGTCCGGGGACTAGCCTTGGTAACGGGGAGCTGTTTTTT.

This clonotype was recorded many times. The CDR3, as DNA: TGCAGTGCCCAAAGTGGCACTGAAGCTTTCTTT. This translates into CSAQSGTEAFF. The chain employs TRBV20-1 and TRBJ1-1; D not certain. V lost 6 bases to trimming and J lost 4 bases, with 9 bases between them. In germline, CDR1 is DFQATT, CDR2 SNEGSKA (reference sequence). CDR3 length: 11 residues.

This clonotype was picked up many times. This CDR3 is CASSDGTPSGNEQFF. The CDR3 DNA reads as TGTGCCAGCAGCGACGGGACTCCCTCCGGGAATGAGCAGTTCTTC. This chain joins TRBV11-2 and TRBJ2-1, with a tentative D call TRBD2 (6 bases). V was cut by 5 bases and J by 7 bases, with 18 bases left in between. This CDR3 comprises 15 residues. Germline-derived CDR1 and CDR2 are SGHAT and FQNNGV.

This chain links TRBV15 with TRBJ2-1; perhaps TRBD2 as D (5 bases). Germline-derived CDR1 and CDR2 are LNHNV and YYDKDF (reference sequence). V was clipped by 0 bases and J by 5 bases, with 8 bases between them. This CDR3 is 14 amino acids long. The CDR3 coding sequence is TGTGCCACCAGCAGAGATGAGGAGGACAATGAGCAGTTCTTC. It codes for CATSRDEEDNEQFF.

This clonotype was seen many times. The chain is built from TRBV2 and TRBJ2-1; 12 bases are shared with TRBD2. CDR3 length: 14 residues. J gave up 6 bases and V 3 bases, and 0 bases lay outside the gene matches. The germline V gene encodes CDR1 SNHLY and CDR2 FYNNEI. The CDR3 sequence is CASSETSGGNEQFF. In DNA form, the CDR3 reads TGTGCCAGCAGTGAGACTAGCGGGGGCAATGAGCAGTTCTTC. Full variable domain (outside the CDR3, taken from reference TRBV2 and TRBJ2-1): EPEVTQTPSHQVTQMGQEVILRCVPISNHLYFYWYRQILGQKVEFLVSFYNNEISEKSEIFDDQFSVERPDGSNFTLKIRSTKLEDSAMYFCASSETSGGNEQFFGPGTRLTVL.

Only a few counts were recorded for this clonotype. CDR3 nucleotides: TGTGCCAGCAGAGGTAGCGGGGCCCACAATGAGCAGTTCTTC. Encoded protein: CASRGSGAHNEQFF. The V gene is TRBV7-2, the J gene TRBJ2-1; 8 bases fit TRBD2. V was clipped by 6 bases and J by 5 bases; unmatched bases: 6. Germline CDR1 and CDR2: SGHTA and FQGNSA. This CDR3 spans 14 amino acids.

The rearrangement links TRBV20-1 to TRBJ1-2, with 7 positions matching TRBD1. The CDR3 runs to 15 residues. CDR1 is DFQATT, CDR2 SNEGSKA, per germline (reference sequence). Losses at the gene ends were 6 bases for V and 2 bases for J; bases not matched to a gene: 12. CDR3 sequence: CSATTGTEKNYGYTF. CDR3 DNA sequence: TGCAGTGCGACGACCGGGACAGAAAAAAACTATGGCTACACCTTC.

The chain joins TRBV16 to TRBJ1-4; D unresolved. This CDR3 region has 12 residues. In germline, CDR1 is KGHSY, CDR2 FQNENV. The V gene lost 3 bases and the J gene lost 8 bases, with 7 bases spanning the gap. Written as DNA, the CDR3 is TGTGCCAGCAGCCAGCAATCGGAAAAACTGTTTTTT. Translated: CASSQQSEKLFF.

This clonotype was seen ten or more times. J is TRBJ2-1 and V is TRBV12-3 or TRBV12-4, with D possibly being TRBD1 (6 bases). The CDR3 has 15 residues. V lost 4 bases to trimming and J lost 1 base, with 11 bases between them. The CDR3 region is CASSSEGGSYNEQFF. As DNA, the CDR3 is TGTGCCAGCAGTTCGGAAGGGGGTTCCTACAATGAGCAGTTCTTC.

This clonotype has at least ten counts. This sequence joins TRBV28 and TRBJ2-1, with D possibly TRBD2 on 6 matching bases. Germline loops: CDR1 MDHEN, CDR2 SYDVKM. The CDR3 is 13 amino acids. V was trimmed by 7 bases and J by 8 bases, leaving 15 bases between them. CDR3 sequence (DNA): TGTGCCAGCACGCGGGACCTTACCGATGAGCAGTTCTTC. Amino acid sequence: CASTRDLTDEQFF.

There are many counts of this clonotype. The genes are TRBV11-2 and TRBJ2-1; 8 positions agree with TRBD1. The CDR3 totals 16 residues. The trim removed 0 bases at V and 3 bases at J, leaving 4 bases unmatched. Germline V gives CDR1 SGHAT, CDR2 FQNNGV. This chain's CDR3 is CASSLETGAFYNEQFF. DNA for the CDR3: TGTGCCAGCAGCTTAGAGACAGGGGCTTTCTACAATGAGCAGTTCTTC.

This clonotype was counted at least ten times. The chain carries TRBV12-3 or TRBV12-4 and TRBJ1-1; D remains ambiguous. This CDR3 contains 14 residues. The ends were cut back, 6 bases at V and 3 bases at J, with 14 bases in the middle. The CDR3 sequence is CASSRSLGYTEAFF. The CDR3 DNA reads TGTGCCAGCAGCCGATCTTTGGGGTACACTGAAGCTTTCTTT.

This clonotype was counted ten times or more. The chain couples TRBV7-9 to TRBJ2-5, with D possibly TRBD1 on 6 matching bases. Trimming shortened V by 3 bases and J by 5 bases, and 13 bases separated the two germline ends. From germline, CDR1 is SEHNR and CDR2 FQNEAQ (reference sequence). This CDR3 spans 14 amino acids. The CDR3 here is CASSLEQGMETQYF. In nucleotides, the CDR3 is TGTGCCAGCAGCTTGGAACAGGGTATGGAGACCCAGTACTTC.

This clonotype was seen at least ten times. The CDR3, as DNA: TGTGCCAGCAGCTTAAACAACTACGAGCAGTACTTC. This translates into CASSLNNYEQYF. The chain uses TRBV7-9 and TRBJ2-7, with D unresolved. Trimming left V 2 bases short and J 3 bases short, with 5 bases between. This CDR3 spans 12 amino acids. Germline assignment: CDR1 SEHNR and CDR2 FQNEAQ (reference sequence).

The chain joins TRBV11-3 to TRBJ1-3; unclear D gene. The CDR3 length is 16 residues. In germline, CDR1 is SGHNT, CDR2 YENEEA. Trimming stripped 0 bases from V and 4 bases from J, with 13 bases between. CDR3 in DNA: TGTGCCAGCAGCTTAGATGTGGGAGCATCAGGAAACACCATATATTTT. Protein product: CASSLDVGASGNTIYF. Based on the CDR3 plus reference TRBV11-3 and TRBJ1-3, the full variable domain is EAGVVQSPRYKIIEKKQPVAFWCNPISGHNTLYWYLQNLGQGPELLIRYENEEAVDDSQLPKDRFSAERLKGVDSTLKIQPAELGDSAVYLCASSLDVGASGNTIYFGEGSWLTVV.